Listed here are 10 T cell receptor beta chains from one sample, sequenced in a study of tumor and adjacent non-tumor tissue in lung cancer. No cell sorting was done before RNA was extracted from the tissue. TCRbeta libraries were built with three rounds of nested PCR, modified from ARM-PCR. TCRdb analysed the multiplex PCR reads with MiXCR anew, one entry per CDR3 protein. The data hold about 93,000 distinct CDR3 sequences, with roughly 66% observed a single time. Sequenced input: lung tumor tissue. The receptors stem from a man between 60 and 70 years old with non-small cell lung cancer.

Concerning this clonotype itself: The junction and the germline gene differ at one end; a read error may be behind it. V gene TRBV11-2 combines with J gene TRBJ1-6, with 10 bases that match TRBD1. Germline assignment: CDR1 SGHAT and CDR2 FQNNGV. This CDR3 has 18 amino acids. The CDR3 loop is CANSPRTGGSSYNSPLHF. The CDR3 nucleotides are TGTGCCAACAGCCCGAGGACAGGGGGAAGCTCCTATAATTCACCCCTCCACTTT.

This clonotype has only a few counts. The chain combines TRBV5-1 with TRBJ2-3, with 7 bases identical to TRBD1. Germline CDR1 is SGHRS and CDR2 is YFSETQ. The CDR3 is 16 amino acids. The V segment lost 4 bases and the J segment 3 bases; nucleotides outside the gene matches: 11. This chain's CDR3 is CASSDNRGDPTDTQYF. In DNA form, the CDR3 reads TGCGCCAGCAGCGATAACAGGGGCGACCCTACAGATACGCAGTATTTT.

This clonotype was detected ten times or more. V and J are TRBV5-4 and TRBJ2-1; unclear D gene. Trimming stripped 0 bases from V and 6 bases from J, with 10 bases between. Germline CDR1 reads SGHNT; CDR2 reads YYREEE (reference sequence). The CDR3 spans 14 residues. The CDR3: CASSLESLGNEQFF. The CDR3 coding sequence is TGTGCCAGCAGCTTGGAGTCGCTGGGCAATGAGCAGTTCTTC.

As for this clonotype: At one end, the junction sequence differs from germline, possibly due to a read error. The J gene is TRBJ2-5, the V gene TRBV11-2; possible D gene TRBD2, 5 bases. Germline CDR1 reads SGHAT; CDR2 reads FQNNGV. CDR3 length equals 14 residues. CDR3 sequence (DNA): TGTGTCAGCAGCTTAGCGCGGAGATGGGAGACCCAGTACTTC. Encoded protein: CVSSLARRWETQYF.

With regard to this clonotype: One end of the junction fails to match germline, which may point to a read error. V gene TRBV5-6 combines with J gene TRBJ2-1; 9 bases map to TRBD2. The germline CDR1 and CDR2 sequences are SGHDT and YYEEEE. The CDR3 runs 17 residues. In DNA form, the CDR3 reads TGTGTCAGCAGCTTCTTAGGACTAGCGAGCTTCTACAATGAGCAGTTCTTC. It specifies CVSSFLGLASFYNEQFF.

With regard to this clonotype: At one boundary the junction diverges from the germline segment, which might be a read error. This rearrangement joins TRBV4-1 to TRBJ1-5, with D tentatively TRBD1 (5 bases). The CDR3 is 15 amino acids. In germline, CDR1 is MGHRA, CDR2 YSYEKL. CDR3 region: CASSQDQGPNQSQHF. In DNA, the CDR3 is TGCGCCAGCAGCCAAGATCAGGGACCGAATCAGTCCCAGCATTTT.

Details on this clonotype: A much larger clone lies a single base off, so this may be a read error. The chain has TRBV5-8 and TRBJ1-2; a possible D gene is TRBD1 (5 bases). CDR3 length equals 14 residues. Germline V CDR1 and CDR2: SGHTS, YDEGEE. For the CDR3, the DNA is TGTGCCAACAGCTTGCGGGGGGTGTCCTATGGCTACACCTTC. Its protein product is CANSLRGVSYGYTF.

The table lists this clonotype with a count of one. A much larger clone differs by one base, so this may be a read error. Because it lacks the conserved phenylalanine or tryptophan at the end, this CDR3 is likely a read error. The CDR3 region has the DNA TGTGCCAGCAATTGGAGCCACAATGAGCAGTTCTCC. It yields the protein CASNWSHNEQFS. The chain carries TRBV12-3 or TRBV12-4 and TRBJ2-1; D call uncertain. The V end was cut by 7 bases, the J end by 5 bases, with 9 bases between. There are 12 residues in the CDR3.

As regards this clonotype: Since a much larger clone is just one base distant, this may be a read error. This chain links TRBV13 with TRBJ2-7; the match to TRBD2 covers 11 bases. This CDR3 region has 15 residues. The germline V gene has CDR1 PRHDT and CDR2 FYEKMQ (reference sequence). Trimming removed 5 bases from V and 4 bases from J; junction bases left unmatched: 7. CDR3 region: CASSRPWTSGYEQYF. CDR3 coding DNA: TGTGCCAGCAGCCGTCCCTGGACTAGCGGGTACGAGCAGTACTTC.

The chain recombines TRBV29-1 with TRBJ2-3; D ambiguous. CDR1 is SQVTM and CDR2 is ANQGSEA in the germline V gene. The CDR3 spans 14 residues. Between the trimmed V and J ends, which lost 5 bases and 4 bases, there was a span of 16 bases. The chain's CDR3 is CSVTPRRAADTQYF. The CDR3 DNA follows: TGCAGCGTTACTCCGCGTAGGGCCGCAGATACGCAGTATTTT.